This T cell receptor beta chain was captured by sequencing in a study of human T cells and chemical hapten exposure. Someone pulled total RNA out of unfractionated whole blood. TCRdb ran MiXCR on the 5' RACE reads and lists one entry per CDR3 protein. The top ten hold 2% to 2.5% of the sample, which has 81,000 or so distinct CDR3 sequences, roughly 8% seen once. In this sample, this clonotype turned up a few times. Its specificity is unknown. V gave up 8 bases and J gave up 0 bases, with 8 bases separating them. CDR1 and CDR2 from the germline V gene are SGHDN and FVKESK. The CDR3 contains 13 residues. General study results and limits: The number of TCRs above 1 in 1000 frequency did not change after DPC sensitization.

The TCR was taken from a male donor in good health. The rearrangement uses TRBV14 and TRBJ2-1; perhaps TRBD2 as D (6 bases). CDR3 nucleotides: TGTGCCAGCGGGGGGAGCTCCTACAATGAGCAGTTCTTC. It is translated as CASGGSSYNEQFF.